This paragraph covers one TCR beta chain sequence. The data derive from a study of blood T cell repertoires in COVID-19. For the study at large: T cells, B-cell-depleted T cells, or PBMCs provided the cDNA or gDNA that served as material.

In the original workflow: Estimation of nucleated cell counts relied on the amplification of reference gene primers. The method was immunoSEQ multiplex PCR; TCRdb's version includes in-frame clones alone and lacks a portion of them. For V, J and clone size, that table is used; D and trimming come from the DNA. The sample holds approximately 180,000 clones, more than 75% seen once. The V gene end was trimmed by 5 bases and the J gene end by 0 bases; junction bases not matched to a gene: 5. The CDR3 totals 16 residues. In germline, CDR1 is LNHDA, CDR2 SQIVND (reference sequence). The source of this sequence is a person aged 70 to 85 with COVID-19, enrolled during active disease. This rearrangement joins TRBV19 to TRBJ1-4; 8 nucleotides match TRBD1. The sequencing input was peripheral blood. Here the CDR3 DNA reads TGTGCCAGTAGTGGACAGGGCCGTCCAACTAATGAAAAACTGTTTTTT. Its protein is CASSGQGRPTNEKLFF.